This T cell receptor (beta chain) derives from a study of T cell responses to AZD1222 COVID-19 vaccine. Overall study results and limits: The CD4 TCRs associated with vaccination extended across spike and predominated at 160-218 and 743-854.

The germline V and J ends were trimmed by 3 bases and 4 bases, with 12 bases remaining between them. The CDR3 runs to 14 residues. Germline V lookup: CDR1 LNHNV, CDR2 YYDKDF (reference sequence). Clones were read by immunoSEQ multiplex PCR, and TCRdb kept only the in-frame ones, dropping some. Of over 100,000 clones in the sample, about nine tenths are singletons; the top ten hold less than 9%. Notes on this clone: What it binds is not known.

This TCR was sampled from an adult in good health. The chain recombines TRBV15 with TRBJ1-2, with a tentative D call TRBD1 (6 bases). The sample here was peripheral blood, taken on day 0 of AZD1222 vaccination. The CDR3 DNA is TGTGCCACCAGCAGGGGACAAGTAGGCTATGGCTACACCTTC. It translates to CATSRGQVGYGYTF.